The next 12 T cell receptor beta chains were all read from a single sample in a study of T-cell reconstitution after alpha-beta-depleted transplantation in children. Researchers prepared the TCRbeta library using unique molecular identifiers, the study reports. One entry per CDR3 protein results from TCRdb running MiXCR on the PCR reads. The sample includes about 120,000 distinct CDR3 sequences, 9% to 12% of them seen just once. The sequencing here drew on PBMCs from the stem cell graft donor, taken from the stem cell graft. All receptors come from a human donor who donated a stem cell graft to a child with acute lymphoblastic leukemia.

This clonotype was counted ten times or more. The CDR3 spells CASSSYVQETQYF. The CDR3 DNA follows: TGTGCCAGCAGCTCGTACGTTCAAGAGACCCAGTACTTC. The chain couples TRBV7-3 to TRBJ2-5; D is unclear. The CDR3 is 13 amino acids. Trimming stripped 4 bases from V and 2 bases from J, with 8 bases between. CDR1 SGHTA and CDR2 FQGTGA come from the germline V gene.

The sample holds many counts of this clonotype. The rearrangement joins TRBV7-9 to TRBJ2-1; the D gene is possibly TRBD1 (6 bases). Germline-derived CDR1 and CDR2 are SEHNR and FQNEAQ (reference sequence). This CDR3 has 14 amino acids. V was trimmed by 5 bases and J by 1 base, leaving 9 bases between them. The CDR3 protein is CASSKDSSYNEQFF. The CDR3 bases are TGTGCCAGCAGCAAGGACAGTTCCTACAATGAGCAGTTCTTC.

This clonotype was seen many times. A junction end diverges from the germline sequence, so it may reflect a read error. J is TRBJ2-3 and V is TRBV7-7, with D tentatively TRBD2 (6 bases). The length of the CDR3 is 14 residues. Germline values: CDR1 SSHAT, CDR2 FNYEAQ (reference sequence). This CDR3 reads CASSLRRDSDTQYF. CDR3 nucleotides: TGTGCTAGCAGCTTAAGGCGGGACTCGGATACGCAGTATTTT. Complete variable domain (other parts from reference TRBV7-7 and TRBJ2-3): GAGVSQSPRYKVTKRGQDVTLRCDPISSHATLYWYQQALGQGPEFLTYFNYEAQPDKSGLPSDRFSAERPEGSISTLTIQRTEQRDSAMYRCASSLRRDSDTQYFGPGTRLTVL.

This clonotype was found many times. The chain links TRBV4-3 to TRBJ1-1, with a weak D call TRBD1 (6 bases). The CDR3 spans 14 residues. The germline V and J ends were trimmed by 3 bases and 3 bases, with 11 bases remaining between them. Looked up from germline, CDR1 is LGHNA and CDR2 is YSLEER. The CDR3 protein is CASSQGGGYTEAFF. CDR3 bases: TGCGCCAGCAGCCAGGGAGGGGGGTACACTGAAGCTTTCTTT.

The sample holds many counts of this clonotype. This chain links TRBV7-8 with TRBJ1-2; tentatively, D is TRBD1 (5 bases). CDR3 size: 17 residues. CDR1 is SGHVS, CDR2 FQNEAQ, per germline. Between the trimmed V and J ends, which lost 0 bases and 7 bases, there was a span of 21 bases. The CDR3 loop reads CASSLASIQRGRAGYTF. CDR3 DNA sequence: TGTGCCAGCAGCTTAGCTTCTATTCAACGGGGACGGGCTGGCTACACCTTC.

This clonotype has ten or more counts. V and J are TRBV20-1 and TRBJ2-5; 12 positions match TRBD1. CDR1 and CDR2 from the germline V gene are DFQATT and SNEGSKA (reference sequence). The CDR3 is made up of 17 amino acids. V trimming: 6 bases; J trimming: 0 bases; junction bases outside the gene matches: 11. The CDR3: CSAPNRDRGPYQETQYF. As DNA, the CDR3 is TGCAGTGCGCCGAACCGGGACAGGGGGCCGTACCAAGAGACCCAGTACTTC.

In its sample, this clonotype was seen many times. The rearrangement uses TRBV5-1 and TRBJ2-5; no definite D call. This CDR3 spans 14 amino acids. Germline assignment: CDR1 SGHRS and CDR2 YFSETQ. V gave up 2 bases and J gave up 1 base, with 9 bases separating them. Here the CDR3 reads CASSLGTAQETQYF. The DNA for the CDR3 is TGCGCCAGCAGCTTAGGTACAGCCCAAGAGACCCAGTACTTC.

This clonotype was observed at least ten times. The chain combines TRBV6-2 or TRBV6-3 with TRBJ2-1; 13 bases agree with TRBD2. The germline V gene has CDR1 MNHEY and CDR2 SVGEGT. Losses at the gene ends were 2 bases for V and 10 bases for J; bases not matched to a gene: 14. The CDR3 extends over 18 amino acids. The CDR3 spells CASSYPRGLAGNRREQFF. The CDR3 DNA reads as TGTGCCAGCAGTTACCCCCGGGGACTAGCGGGAAATAGGAGGGAGCAGTTCTTC.

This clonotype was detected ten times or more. CDR3 sequence reads: CASSSPPVDTQYF. In nucleotides, the CDR3 is TGCGCCAGCAGCTCGCCGCCTGTCGATACGCAGTATTTT. V usage is TRBV5-1 and J usage is TRBJ2-3; no firm D call. Trimming shortened V by 3 bases and J by 6 bases, and 11 bases separated the two germline ends. CDR3 size: 13 residues. Germline V CDR1 and CDR2: SGHRS, YFSETQ.

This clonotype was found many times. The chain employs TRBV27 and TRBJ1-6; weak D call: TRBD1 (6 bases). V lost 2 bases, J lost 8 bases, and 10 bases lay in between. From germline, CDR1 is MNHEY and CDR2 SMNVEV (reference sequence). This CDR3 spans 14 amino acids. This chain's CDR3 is CASSLEQGDSPLHF. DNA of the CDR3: TGTGCCAGCAGTTTAGAACAGGGTGATTCACCCCTCCACTTT.

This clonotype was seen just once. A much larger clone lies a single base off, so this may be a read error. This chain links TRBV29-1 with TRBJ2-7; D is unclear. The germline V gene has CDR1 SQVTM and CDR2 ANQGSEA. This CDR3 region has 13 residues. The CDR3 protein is CSVGSQISYVQYF. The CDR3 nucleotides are TGCAGCGTTGGTAGCCAGATATCCTACGTGCAGTACTTC.

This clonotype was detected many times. In nucleotides, the CDR3 is TGTGCCAGCAGCTATCGGACTAGCGGAAAAGAGACCCAGTACTTC. This gives the protein CASSYRTSGKETQYF. The chain combines TRBV7-8 with TRBJ2-5; TRBD2 matches at 10 bases. With 4 bases clipped from V and 3 bases from J, the junction kept 5 bases outside the gene matches. The CDR3 has 15 residues. The germline gives CDR1 SGHVS, CDR2 FQNEAQ.